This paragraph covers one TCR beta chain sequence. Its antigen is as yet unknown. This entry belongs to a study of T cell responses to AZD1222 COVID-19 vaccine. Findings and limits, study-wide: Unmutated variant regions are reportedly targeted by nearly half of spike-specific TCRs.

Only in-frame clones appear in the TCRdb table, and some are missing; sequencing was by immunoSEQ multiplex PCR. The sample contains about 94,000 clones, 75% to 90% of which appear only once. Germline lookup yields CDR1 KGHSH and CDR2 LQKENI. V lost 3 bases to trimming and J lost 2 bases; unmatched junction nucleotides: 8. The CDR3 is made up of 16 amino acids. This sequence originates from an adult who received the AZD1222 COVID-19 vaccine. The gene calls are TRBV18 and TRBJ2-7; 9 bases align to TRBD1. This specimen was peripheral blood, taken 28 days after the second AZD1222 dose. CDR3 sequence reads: CASSPGQGLGTYEQYF. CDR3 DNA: TGTGCCAGCTCACCTGGACAGGGGTTAGGGACCTACGAGCAGTACTTC.